One and the same sample provided the 10 T cell receptor beta chains below, sequenced in a study of blood T cell repertoires in COVID-19. TCRdb's table, derived via immunoSEQ multiplex PCR, lists solely in-frame clones and lacks some. Here the sample spans 200,000 to 250,000 clones, 80% to 85% being singletons. Sequencing used peripheral blood. These receptors were obtained from a woman aged 55-70 years with acute or convalescent COVID-19.

The chain recombines TRBV4-2 with TRBJ1-5; D unclear. The CDR3 contains 14 residues. Germline V gene data show CDR1 as LGHNA and CDR2 as YNFKEQ. V was shortened by 0 bases and J by 4 bases, with 7 bases between the two germline ends. CDR3 nucleotides: TGTGCCAGCAGCCAAGAAGCGTTGAATCAGCCCCAGCATTTT. Its protein product is CASSQEALNQPQHF.

J is TRBJ2-5 and V is TRBV6-2 or TRBV6-3; 7 bases align to TRBD2. The CDR3 contains 16 residues. Germline values: CDR1 MNHEY, CDR2 SVGEGT. V shed 2 bases, J shed 1 base, and the junction held 7 bases outside the gene matches. The DNA of the CDR3 is TGTGCCAGCAGTTACACTCTAGCGGACCTCCAAGAGACCCAGTACTTC. Its protein product is CASSYTLADLQETQYF.

The J gene is TRBJ1-1, the V gene TRBV12-3 or TRBV12-4; D uncertain. The CDR3 runs 13 residues. V was pared by 3 bases and J by 4 bases, with 9 bases between. The CDR3 sequence: CASSFARATEAFF. Here the CDR3 DNA reads TGTGCCAGCAGTTTCGCTCGCGCCACTGAAGCTTTCTTT.

The chain joins TRBV6-1 to TRBJ1-1; D is unclear. The CDR3 extends over 14 amino acids. Trimming stripped 1 base from V and 7 bases from J, with 13 bases between. Germline V lookup: CDR1 MNHNS, CDR2 SASEGT. CDR3 sequence reads: CASSEDSRVSEAFF. The DNA of the CDR3 is TGTGCCAGCAGTGAAGACTCCCGGGTGAGTGAAGCTTTCTTT.

The rearrangement uses TRBV6-4 and TRBJ2-1; TRBD2 matches at 10 bases. V lost 4 bases, J lost 15 bases, and 6 bases stayed unmatched. CDR3 length equals 12 residues. Looked up from germline, CDR1 is MRHNA and CDR2 is SNTAGT. The CDR3: CASSGTSGALFF. CDR3 in DNA: TGTGCCAGCAGTGGGACTAGCGGAGCGCTGTTCTTC.

The chain has TRBV20-1 and TRBJ1-2, with TRBD1 as a possible D gene (6 bases). Trimming cost V 3 bases and J 8 bases, with 10 bases left between them. This CDR3 is 11 amino acids long. Germline V CDR1 and CDR2: DFQATT, SNEGSKA (reference sequence). The CDR3 loop is CSARGAGGYTF. The CDR3, as DNA: TGCAGTGCTAGGGGGGCTGGAGGCTACACCTTC.

V gene TRBV7-2 combines with J gene TRBJ1-6, with no clear D. Trimming left V 5 bases short and J 0 bases short, with 8 bases between. Germline V CDR1 and CDR2: SGHTA, FQGNSA. This CDR3 has 15 residues. The CDR3 sequence: CASSPKSSYNSPLHF. CDR3 bases: TGTGCCAGCAGCCCCAAGAGCTCCTATAATTCACCCCTCCACTTT.

This clone occurred a few times. The chain links TRBV29-1 to TRBJ1-2; TRBD1 matches 8 bases. The trim removed 6 bases at V and 0 bases at J, leaving 9 bases unmatched. CDR3 length: 15 residues. Per the germline V gene, CDR1 is SQVTM and CDR2 is ANQGSEA. The CDR3 nucleotides are TGCAGCGTCACAGGGGGTAGGGTTACTAACTATGGCTACACCTTC. Residues: CSVTGGRVTNYGYTF.

This clone was found once. The V call is TRBV6-5, the J call TRBJ1-1; D is ambiguous. V was cut by 6 bases and J by 5 bases, with 10 bases left in between. CDR1 is MNHEY, CDR2 SVGAGI, per germline. The CDR3 spans 12 residues. The CDR3 sequence: CASSFRETEAFF. CDR3 coding DNA: TGTGCCAGCAGCTTTAGGGAGACTGAAGCTTTCTTT.

V and J are TRBV3-1 (or the pseudogene TRBV3-2) and TRBJ2-2; a weak D match, TRBD2 (5 bases). The CDR3 runs to 13 residues. Germline CDR1 and CDR2: LGHDT and YNNKEL (reference sequence). V lost 1 base and J 13 bases, leaving 13 bases between the germline ends. CDR3 in amino acids: CASSQVIPEGLFF. CDR3 in DNA: TGTGCCAGCAGCCAAGTAATCCCCGAGGGGCTGTTTTTT.